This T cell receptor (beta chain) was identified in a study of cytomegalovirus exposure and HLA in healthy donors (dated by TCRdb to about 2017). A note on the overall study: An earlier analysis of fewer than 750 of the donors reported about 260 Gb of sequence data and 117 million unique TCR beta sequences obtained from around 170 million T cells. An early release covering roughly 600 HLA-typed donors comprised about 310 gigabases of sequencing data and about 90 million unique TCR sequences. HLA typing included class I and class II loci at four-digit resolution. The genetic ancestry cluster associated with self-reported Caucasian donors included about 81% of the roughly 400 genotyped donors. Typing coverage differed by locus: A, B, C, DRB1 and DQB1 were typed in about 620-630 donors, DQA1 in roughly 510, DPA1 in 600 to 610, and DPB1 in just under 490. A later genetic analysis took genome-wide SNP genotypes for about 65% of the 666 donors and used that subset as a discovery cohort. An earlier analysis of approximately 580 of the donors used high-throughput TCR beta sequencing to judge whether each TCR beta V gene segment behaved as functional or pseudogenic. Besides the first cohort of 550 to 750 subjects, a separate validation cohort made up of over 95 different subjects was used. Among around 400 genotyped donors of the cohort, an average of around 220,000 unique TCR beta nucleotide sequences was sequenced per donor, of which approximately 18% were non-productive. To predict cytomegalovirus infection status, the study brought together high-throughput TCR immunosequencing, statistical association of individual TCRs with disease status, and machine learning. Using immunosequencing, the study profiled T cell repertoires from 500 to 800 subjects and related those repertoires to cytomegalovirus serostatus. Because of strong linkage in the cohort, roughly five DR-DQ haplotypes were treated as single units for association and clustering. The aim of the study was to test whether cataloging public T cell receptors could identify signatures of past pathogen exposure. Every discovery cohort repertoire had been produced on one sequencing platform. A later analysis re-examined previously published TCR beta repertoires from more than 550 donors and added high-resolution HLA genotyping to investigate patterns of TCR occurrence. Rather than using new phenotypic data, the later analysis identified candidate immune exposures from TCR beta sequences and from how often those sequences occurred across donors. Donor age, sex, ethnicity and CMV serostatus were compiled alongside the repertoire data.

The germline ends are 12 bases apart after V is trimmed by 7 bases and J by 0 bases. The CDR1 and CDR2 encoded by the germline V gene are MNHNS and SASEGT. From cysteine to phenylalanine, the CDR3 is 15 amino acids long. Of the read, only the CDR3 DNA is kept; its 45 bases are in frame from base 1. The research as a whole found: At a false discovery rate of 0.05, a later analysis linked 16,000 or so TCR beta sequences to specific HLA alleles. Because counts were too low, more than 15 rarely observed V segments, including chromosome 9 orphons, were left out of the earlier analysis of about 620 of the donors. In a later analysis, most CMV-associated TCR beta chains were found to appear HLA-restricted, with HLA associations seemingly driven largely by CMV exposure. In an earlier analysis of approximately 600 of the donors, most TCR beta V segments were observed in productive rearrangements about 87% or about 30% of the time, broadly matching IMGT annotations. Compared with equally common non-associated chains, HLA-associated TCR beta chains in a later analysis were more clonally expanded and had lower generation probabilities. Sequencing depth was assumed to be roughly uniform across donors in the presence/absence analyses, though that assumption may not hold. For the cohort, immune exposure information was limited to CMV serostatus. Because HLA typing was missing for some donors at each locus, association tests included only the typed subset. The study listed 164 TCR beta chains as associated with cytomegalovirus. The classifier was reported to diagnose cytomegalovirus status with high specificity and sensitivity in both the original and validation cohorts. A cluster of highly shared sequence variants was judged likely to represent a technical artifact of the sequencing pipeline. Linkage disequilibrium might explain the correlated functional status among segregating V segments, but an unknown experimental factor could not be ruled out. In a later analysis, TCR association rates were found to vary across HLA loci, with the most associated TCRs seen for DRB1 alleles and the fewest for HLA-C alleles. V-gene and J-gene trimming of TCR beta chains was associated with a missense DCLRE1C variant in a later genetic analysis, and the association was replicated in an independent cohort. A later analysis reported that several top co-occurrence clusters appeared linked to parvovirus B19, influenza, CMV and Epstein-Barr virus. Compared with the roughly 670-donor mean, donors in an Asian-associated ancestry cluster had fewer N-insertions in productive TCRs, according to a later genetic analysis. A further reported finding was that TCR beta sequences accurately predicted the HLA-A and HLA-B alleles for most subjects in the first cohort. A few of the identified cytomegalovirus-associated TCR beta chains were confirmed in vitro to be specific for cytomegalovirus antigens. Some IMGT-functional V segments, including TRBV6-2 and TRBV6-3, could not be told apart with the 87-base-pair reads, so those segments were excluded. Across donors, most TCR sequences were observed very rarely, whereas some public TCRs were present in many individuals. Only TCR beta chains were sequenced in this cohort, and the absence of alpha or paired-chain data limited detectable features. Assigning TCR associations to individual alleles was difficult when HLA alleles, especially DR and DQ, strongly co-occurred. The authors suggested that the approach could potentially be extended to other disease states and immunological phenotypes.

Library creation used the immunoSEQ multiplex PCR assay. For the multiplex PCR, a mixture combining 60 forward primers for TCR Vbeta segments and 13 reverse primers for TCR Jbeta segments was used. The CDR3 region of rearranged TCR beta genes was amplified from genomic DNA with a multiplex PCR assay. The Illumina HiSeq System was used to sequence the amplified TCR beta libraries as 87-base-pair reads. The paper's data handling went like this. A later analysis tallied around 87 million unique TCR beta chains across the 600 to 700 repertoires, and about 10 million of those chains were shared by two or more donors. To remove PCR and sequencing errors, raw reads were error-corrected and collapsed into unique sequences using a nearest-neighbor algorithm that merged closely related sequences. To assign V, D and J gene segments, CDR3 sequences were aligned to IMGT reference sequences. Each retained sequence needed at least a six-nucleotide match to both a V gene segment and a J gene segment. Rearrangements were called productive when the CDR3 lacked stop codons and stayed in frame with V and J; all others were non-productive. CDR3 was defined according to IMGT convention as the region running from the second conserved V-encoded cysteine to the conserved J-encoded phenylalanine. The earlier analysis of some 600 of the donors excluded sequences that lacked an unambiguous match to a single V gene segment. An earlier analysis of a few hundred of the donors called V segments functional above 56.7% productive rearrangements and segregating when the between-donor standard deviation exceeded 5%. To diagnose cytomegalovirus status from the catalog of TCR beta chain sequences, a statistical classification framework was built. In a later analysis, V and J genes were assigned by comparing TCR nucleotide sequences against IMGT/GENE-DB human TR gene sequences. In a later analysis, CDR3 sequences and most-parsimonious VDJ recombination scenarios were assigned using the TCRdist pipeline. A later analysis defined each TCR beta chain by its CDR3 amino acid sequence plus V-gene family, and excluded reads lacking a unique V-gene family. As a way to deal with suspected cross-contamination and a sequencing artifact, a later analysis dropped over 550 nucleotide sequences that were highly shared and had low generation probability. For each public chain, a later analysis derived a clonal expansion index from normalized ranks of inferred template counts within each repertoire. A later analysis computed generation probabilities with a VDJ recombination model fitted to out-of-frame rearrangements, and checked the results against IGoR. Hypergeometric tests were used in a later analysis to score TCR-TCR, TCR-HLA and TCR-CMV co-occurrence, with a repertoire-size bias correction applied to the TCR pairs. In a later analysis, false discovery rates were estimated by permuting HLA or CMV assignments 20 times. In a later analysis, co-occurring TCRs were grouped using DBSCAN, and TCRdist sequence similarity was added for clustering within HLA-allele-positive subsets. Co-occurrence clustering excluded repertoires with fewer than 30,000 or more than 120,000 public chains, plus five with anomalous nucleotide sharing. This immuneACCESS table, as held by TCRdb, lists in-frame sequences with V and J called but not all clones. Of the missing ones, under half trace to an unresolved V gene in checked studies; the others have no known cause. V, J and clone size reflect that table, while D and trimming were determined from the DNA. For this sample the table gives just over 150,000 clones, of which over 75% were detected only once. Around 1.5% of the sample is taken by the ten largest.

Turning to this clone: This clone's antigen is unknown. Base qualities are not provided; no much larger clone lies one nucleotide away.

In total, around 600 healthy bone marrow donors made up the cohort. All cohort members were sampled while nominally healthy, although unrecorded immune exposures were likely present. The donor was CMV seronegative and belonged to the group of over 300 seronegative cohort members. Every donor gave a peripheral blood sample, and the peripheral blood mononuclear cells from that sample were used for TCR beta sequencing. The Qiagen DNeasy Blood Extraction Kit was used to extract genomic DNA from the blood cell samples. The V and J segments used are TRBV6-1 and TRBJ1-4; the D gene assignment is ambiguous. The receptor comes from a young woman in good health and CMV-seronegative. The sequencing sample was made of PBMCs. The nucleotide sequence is TGTGCCAGCAAATCCAGGACTGCAACTAATGAAAAACTGTTTTTT. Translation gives CASKSRTATNEKLFF.